In this sample, the clone carrying this TCR beta chain turned up a few times. Antigen specificity is unknown. This specimen includes other DNA sequences encoding the same CDR3. Researchers ran the PCR with 60 Vbeta and 13 Jbeta primers. The protocol was immunoSEQ multiplex PCR, while the TCRdb copy is restricted to in-frame clones and leaves out a portion. The repertoire consists of around 180,000 clones, with about three quarters occurring once and the leading ten covering about 1.6%. The entry originates in a study of cytomegalovirus exposure and HLA in healthy donors. The CDR3 length is 11 residues. Trimming shortened V by 5 bases and J by 1 base, and 6 bases separated the two germline ends. CDR1 SQVTM and CDR2 ANQGSEA come from the germline V gene. Study-wide results and caveats: Cytomegalovirus-associated status was assigned to 150 or so TCR beta chains.

The sequencing input was PBMCs. This TCR was sampled from a girl under 18 in good health and CMV-seronegative. The chain combines TRBV29-1 with TRBJ2-7; D possibly corresponds to TRBD1 (5 bases). The CDR3 DNA reads TGCAGCGTTAGGGGATCCTACGAGCAGTACTTC. Residues: CSVRGSYEQYF.